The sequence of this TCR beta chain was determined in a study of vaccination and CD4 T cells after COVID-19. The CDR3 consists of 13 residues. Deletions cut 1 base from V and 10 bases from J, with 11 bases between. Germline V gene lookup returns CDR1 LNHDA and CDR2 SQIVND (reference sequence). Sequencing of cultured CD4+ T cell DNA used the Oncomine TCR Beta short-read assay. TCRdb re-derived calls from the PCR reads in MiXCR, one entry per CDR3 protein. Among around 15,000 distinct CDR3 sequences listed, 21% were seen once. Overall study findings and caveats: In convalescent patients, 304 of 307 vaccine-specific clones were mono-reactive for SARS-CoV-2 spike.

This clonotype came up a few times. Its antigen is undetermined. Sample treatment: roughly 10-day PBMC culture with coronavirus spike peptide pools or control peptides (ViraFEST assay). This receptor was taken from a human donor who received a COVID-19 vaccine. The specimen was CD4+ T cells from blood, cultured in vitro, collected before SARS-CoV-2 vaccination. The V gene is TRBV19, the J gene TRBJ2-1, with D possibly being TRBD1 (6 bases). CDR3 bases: TGTGCCAGTAGTATAGCCGACAGGCGGGAGCAGTTCTTC. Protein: CASSIADRREQFF.